A single count supports the clone carrying this TCR beta chain. Its specificity is unknown. This record comes from a study of T cell responses to AZD1222 COVID-19 vaccine. Study-wide points: Donor demographics were predominantly white British with a female majority; clonal diversity may be underestimated. Spike as a whole was targeted by vaccine-associated CD4 TCRs, dominant at 160-218 and 743-854. At baseline, just five to seven AZD1222 recipients tested seropositive. Receipt of two AZD1222 doses was followed by a rise in Spike-specific TCR breadth and depth.

Clones were sequenced by immunoSEQ multiplex PCR, and TCRdb holds only the in-frame ones, with some missing. Among 24,000 or so clones listed, roughly 91% were seen once. This sequence originates from an adult who received the AZD1222 COVID-19 vaccine. Material: peripheral blood, obtained 28 days after the second AZD1222 dose.

The CDR3 bases are TGTGCCAGCAGTGTCCGGGAAGGAGGTGAAAAACTGTTTTTT. Protein product: CASSVREGGEKLFF. This chain links TRBV2 with TRBJ1-4, with D uncertain. The CDR3 runs 14 residues. V was shortened by 4 bases and J by 7 bases, with 13 bases between the two germline ends. The germline gives CDR1 SNHLY, CDR2 FYNNEI.